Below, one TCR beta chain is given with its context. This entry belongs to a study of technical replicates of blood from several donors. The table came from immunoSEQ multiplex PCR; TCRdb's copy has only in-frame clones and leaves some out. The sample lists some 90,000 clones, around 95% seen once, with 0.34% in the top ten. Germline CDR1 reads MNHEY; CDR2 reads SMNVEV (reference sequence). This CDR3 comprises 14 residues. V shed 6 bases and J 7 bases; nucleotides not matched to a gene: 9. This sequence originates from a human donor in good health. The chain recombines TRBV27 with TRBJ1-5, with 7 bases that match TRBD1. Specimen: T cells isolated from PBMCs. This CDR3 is CASSTRGAEQPQHF. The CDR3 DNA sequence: TGTGCCAGCAGCACCAGGGGGGCGGAGCAGCCCCAGCATTTT.